The 5 T cell receptor beta chains in this list originate from one sample, sequenced in a study of post-analysis software for immune sequencing data. Study outcomes and limitations: When patients were compared with controls, a handful of TRBV segments were more frequent, TRBV5-6, TRBV5-1 and TRBV20-1 among them.

The TCR beta cDNA libraries carried unique molecular identifiers. Using its own MiXCR run on the PCR reads, TCRdb lists one record per CDR3 protein. The data hold roughly 570,000 distinct CDR3 sequences, with around a third observed a single time. These receptors have no known antigen. Sequenced material: blood. These receptor sequences come from a girl under 18 with multiple sclerosis.

This clonotype appeared a few times. The chain uses TRBV5-1 and TRBJ1-3, with D hard to call. Germline CDR1 reads SGHRS; CDR2 reads YFSETQ. This CDR3 spans 14 amino acids. V lost 0 bases to trimming and J lost 3 bases, with 7 bases between them. CDR3: CASSLVGYGNTIYF. The CDR3 DNA follows: TGCGCCAGCAGCTTGGTAGGGTATGGAAACACCATATATTTT.

This clonotype was observed a handful of times. V is TRBV4-1 and J is TRBJ2-6, with D unresolved. Deletions cut 2 bases from V and 0 bases from J, with 8 bases between. The CDR3 length is 16 residues. Germline-derived CDR1 and CDR2 are MGHRA and YSYEKL. CDR3 bases: TGCGCCAGCAGCCAATCGTACAGCTCTGGGGCCAACGTCCTGACTTTC. Amino acid sequence: CASSQSYSSGANVLTF.

The sample holds a few counts of this clonotype. This chain links TRBV3-1 with TRBJ2-5, with TRBD2 matching over 7 bases. CDR3 length equals 15 residues. The V segment lost 3 bases and the J segment 4 bases; nucleotides outside the gene matches: 8. CDR1 and CDR2 from the germline V gene are LGHDT and YNNKEL (reference sequence). The CDR3 DNA reads TGTGCCAGCAGCCATGGCTTCTCGGGGGGAGAGACCCAGTACTTC. Protein sequence: CASSHGFSGGETQYF.

Turning to this clonotype: The junction and the germline gene differ at one end; a read error may be behind it. For the CDR3, the DNA is TGCAGTGCTAGAGCTCCGAGACTGGGGCAAGAGGCCCAGTACTTC. Translated, it gives CSARAPRLGQEAQYF. This chain connects TRBV20-1 to TRBJ2-5, with D possibly matching TRBD1 (5 bases). From germline, CDR1 is DFQATT and CDR2 SNEGSKA (reference sequence). CDR3 length: 15 residues.

The table lists this clonotype with a few counts. This chain's CDR3 is CSAPLAGGWDEQFF. CDR3 coding DNA: TGCAGTGCCCCACTAGCGGGGGGATGGGATGAGCAGTTCTTC. This chain joins TRBV20-1 and TRBJ2-1, with 12 nucleotides matching TRBD2. Trimming removed 6 bases from V and 8 bases from J; junction bases left unmatched: 8. Germline V gene data show CDR1 as DFQATT and CDR2 as SNEGSKA (reference sequence). CDR3 length: 14 residues.